A single sample is the source of the 8 T cell receptor beta chains below, sequenced in a study of Ad26.COV2.S vaccination and SARS-CoV-2 variants. The treatment: over 15 received Ad26.COV2.S at low or high dose, single or two shots; roughly 5 received placebo; per-sample allocation not given. Sampling happened 63 days after the first vaccine or placebo injection. The repertoire was sequenced with immunoSEQ multiplex PCR; TCRdb's copy has only in-frame clones and lacks some. The repertoire holds 300,000 to 400,000 clones, with 86% as singletons. Here the sequenced sample was peripheral blood, taken in a trial of Ad26.COV2.S vaccine versus placebo. These receptors were taken from a person aged 18 to 65 who received the Ad26.COV2.S COVID-19 vaccine or a placebo.

The V gene is TRBV3-1 (or the pseudogene TRBV3-2), the J gene TRBJ2-1; 12 bases are a match to TRBD2. The CDR3 loop spans 17 amino acids. J lost 0 bases, V lost 4 bases, and 4 bases had no gene match. CDR1 and CDR2 (germline): LGHDT, YNNKEL (reference sequence). The CDR3 sequence is CASSRTSGVHSYNEQFF. CDR3 nucleotide sequence: TGTGCCAGCAGCCGGACTAGCGGGGTGCACTCCTACAATGAGCAGTTCTTC.

The V and J genes are TRBV30 and TRBJ2-6, with 8 bases lining up with TRBD1. Germline assignment: CDR1 GTSNPN and CDR2 SVGIG (reference sequence). The CDR3 runs 15 residues. Losses at the gene ends were 5 bases for V and 1 base for J; bases not matched to a gene: 4. The CDR3 DNA follows: TGTGCCTGGGACAGGGGTGTTTCTGGGGCCAACGTCCTGACTTTC. Translated: CAWDRGVSGANVLTF.

This clone was detected ten times or more. This CDR3 reads CASSLTQGATEAFF. CDR3 nucleotide sequence: TGTGCCAGCAGCCTGACACAGGGGGCCACTGAAGCTTTCTTT. The chain recombines TRBV14 with TRBJ1-1; TRBD1 matches at 9 bases. Germline V gene sequence: CDR1 SGHDN, CDR2 FVKESK. The trim removed 4 bases at V and 4 bases at J, leaving 4 bases unmatched. There are 14 residues in the CDR3. Full variable domain (rest looked up from reference TRBV14 and TRBJ1-1): EAGVTQFPSHSVIEKGQTVTLRCDPISGHDNLYWYRRVMGKEIKFLLHFVKESKQDESGMPNNRFLAERTGGTYSTLKVQPAELEDSGVYFCASSLTQGATEAFFGQGTRLTVV.

This rearrangement joins TRBV27 to TRBJ2-5; D possibly corresponds to TRBD2 (6 bases). The CDR3 spans 13 residues. V was clipped by 2 bases and J by 5 bases, with 9 bases between them. Germline V CDR1 and CDR2: MNHEY, SMNVEV (reference sequence). This chain's CDR3 is CASSLRREETQYF. The CDR3 DNA reads as TGTGCCAGCAGTTTACGTCGGGAGGAGACCCAGTACTTC.

CDR3 region: CATQRGLDTGELFF. The CDR3 DNA sequence: TGTGCCACCCAACGGGGACTTGACACCGGGGAGCTGTTTTTT. The chain couples TRBV19 to TRBJ2-2; D possibly corresponds to TRBD2 (6 bases). Germline values: CDR1 LNHDA, CDR2 SQIVND (reference sequence). This CDR3 contains 14 residues. V was trimmed by 10 bases and J by 3 bases, leaving 15 bases between them.

The genes are TRBV30 and TRBJ2-7; possible D gene TRBD1, 6 bases. Germline CDR1 GTSNPN, CDR2 SVGIG (reference sequence). V was cut by 0 bases and J by 3 bases, with 15 bases left in between. This CDR3 has 15 amino acids. The CDR3 DNA follows: TGTGCCTGGAGTGTAGGCAGGGGCACCCTCTACGAGCAGTACTTC. Its translation is CAWSVGRGTLYEQYF.

This clone was counted a few times. CDR3 coding DNA: TGTGCCAGCAGCTCTCCGCGGGTGGACTATGGCTACACCTTC. It is translated as CASSSPRVDYGYTF. The gene calls are TRBV7-9 and TRBJ1-2; D uncertain. The CDR3 sequence is 14 residues long. Trimming removed 4 bases from V and 3 bases from J, with 12 bases in between. Germline assignment: CDR1 SEHNR and CDR2 FQNEAQ (reference sequence).

This chain links TRBV19 with TRBJ2-1; D ambiguous. The V gene's germline CDR1 is LNHDA and CDR2 SQIVND (reference sequence). This CDR3 has 14 amino acids. V lost 1 base, J lost 5 bases, and 9 bases lay in between. The CDR3 DNA reads as TGTGCCAGTAGTATAGGGTTGCCGGACAATGAGCAGTTCTTC. The encoded protein is CASSIGLPDNEQFF.